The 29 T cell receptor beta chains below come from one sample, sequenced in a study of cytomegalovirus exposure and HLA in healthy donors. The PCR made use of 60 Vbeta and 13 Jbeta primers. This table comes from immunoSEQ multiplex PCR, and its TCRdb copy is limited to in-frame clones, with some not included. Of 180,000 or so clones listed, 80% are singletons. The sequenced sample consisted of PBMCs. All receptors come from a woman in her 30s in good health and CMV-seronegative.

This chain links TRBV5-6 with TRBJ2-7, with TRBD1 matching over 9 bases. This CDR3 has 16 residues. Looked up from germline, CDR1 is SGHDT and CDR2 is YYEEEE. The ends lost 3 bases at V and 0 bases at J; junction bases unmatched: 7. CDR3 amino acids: CASSSIGTGSSYEQYF. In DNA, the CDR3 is TGTGCCAGCAGCTCCATCGGGACAGGGAGCTCCTACGAGCAGTACTTC.

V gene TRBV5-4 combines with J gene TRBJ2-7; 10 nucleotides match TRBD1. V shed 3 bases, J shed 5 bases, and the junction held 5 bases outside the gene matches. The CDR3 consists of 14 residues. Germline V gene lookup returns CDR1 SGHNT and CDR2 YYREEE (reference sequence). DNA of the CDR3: TGTGCCAGCAGCTGGGGGACAGGGGCGGACGAGCAGTACTTC. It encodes CASSWGTGADEQYF.

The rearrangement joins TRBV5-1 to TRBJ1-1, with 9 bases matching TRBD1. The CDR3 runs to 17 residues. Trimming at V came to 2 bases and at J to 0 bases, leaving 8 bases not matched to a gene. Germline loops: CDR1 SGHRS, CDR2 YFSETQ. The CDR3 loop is CASSFGLGTGMNTEAFF. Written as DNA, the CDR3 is TGCGCCAGCAGCTTCGGTCTCGGGACAGGGATGAACACTGAAGCTTTCTTT. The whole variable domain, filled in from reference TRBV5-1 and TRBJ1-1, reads KAGVTQTPRYLIKTRGQQVTLSCSPISGHRSVSWYQQTPGQGLQFLFEYFSETQRNKGNFPGRFSGRQFSNSRSEMNVSTLELGDSALYLCASSFGLGTGMNTEAFFGQGTRLTVV.

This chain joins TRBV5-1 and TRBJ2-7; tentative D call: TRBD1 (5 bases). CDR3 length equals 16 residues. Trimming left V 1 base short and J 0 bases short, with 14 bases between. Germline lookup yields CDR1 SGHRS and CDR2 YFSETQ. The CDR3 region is CASSLRGSDNSYEQYF. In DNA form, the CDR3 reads TGCGCCAGCAGCTTGAGGGGCAGTGACAACTCCTACGAGCAGTACTTC.

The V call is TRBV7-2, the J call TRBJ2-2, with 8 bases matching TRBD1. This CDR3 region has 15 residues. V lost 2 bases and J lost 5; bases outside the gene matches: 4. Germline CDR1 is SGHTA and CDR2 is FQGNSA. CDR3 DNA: TGTGCCAGCAGCTTACGGACAGGGTGGACCGGGGAGCTGTTTTTT. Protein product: CASSLRTGWTGELFF. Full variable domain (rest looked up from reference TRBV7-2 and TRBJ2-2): GAGVSQSPSNKVTEKGKDVELRCDPISGHTALYWYRQSLGQGLEFLIYFQGNSAPDKSGLPSDRFSAERTGGSVSTLTIQRTQQEDSAVYLCASSLRTGWTGELFFGEGSRLTVL.

CDR3 nucleotide sequence: TGTGCCAGCAGATCCCAGGGGGCTAGAGAGACCCAGTACTTC. This sequence encodes CASRSQGARETQYF. The chain employs TRBV6-5 and TRBJ2-5; 8 positions agree with TRBD1. The J segment lost 4 bases and the V segment lost 6 bases, leaving 7 bases of the junction unmatched. The germline V gene has CDR1 MNHEY and CDR2 SVGAGI. The CDR3 spans 14 residues.

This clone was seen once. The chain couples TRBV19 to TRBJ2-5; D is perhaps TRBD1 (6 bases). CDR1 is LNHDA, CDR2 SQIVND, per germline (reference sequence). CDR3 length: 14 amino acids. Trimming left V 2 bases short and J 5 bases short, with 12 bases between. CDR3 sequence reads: CASSINRAGETQYF. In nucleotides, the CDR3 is TGTGCCAGTAGTATAAACAGGGCCGGGGAGACCCAGTACTTC.

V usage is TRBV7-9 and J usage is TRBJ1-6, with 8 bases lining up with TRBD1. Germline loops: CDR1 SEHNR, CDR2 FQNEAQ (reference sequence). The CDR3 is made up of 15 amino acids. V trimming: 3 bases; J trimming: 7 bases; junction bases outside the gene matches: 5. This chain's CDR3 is CASSLGTGPNSPLHF. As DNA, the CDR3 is TGTGCCAGCAGCTTGGGGACAGGTCCCAATTCACCCCTCCACTTT. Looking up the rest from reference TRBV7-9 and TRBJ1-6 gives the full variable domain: DTGVSQNPRHKITKRGQNVTFRCDPISEHNRLYWYRQTLGQGPEFLTYFQNEAQLEKSRLLSDRFSAERPKGSFSTLEIQRTEQGDSAMYLCASSLGTGPNSPLHFGNGTRLTVT.

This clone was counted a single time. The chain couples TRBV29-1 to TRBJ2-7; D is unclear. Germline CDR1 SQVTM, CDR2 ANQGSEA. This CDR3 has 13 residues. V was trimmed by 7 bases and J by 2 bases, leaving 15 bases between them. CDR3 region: CSARERSAYEQYF. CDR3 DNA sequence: TGCAGCGCCCGCGAACGTTCGGCCTACGAGCAGTACTTC.

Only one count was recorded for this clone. CDR3 sequence: CASSQGLGETQYF. CDR3 DNA: TGTGCCAGCAGCCAGGGACTCGGGGAGACCCAGTACTTC. This rearrangement joins TRBV9 to TRBJ2-5, with D possibly matching TRBD2 (6 bases). With 4 bases removed from V and 5 bases from J, the gap between germline ends came to 12 bases. Germline CDR1 SGDLS, CDR2 YYNGEE. The CDR3 loop spans 13 amino acids.

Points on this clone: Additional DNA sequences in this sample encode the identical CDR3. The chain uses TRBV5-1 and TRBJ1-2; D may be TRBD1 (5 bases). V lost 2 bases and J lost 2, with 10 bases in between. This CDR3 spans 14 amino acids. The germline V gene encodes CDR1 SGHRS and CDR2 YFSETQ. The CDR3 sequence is CASSLGQGNYGYTF. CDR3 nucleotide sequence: TGCGCCAGCAGCTTAGGGCAGGGCAACTATGGCTACACCTTC.

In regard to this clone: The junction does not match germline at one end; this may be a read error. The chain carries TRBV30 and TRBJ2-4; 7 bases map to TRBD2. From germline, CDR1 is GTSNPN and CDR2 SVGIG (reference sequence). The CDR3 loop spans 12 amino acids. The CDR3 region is CAWSLRGQGLHF. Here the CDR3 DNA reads TGTGCCTGGAGCCTGCGTGGGCAGGGACTACACTTC.

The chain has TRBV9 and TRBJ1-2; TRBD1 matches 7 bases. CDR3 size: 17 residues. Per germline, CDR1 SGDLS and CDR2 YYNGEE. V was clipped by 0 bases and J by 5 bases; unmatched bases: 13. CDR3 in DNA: TGTGCCAGCAGCGTAGATATCCGAGGGGGCGAAACTTATGGCTACACCTTC. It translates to CASSVDIRGGETYGYTF.

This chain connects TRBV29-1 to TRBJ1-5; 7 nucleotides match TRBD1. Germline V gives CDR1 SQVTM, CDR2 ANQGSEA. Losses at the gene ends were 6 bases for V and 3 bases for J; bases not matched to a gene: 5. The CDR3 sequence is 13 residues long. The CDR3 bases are TGCAGCGTGGCAGAGGGGGCCAATCAGCCCCAGCATTTT. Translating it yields CSVAEGANQPQHF.

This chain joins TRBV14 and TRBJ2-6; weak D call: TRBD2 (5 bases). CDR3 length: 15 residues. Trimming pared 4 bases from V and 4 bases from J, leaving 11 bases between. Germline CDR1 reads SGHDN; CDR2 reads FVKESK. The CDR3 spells CASSRFGEGANVLTF. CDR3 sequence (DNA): TGTGCCAGCAGCCGCTTCGGGGAGGGGGCCAACGTCCTGACTTTC.

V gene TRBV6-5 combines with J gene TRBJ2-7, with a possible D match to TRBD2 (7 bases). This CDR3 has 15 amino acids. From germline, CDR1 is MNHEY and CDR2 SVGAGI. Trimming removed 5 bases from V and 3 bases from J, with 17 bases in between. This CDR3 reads CASSVVGGPHYEQYF. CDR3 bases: TGTGCCAGCAGTGTCGTGGGGGGGCCCCACTACGAGCAGTACTTC.

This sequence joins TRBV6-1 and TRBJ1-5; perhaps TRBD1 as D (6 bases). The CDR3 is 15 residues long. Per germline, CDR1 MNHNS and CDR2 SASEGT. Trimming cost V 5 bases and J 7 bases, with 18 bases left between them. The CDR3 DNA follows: TGTGCCAGCAGTCCGACAGGAGTCGTGACCCAGCCCCAGCATTTT. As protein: CASSPTGVVTQPQHF.

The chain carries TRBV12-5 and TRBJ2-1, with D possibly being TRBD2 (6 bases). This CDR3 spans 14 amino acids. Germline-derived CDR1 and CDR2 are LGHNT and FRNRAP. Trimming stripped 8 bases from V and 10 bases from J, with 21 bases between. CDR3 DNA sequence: TGTGCTAGTCGCTTACTAGCCCTTCAGGGCGAGCAGTTCTTC. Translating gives CASRLLALQGEQFF.

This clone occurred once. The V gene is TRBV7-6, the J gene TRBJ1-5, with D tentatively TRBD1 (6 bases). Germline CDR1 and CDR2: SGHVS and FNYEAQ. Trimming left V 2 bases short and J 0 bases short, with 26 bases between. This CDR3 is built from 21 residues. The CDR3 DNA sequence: TGTGCCAGCAGCTTACTCCCTCCTCGGGACAACGACCGAAATAGCAATCAGCCCCAGCATTTT. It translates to CASSLLPPRDNDRNSNQPQHF. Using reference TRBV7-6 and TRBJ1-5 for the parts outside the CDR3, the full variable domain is GAGVSQSPRYKVTKRGQDVALRCDPISGHVSLYWYRQALGQGPEFLTYFNYEAQQDKSGLPNDRFSAERPEGSISTLTIQRTEQRDSAMYRCASSLLPPRDNDRNSNQPQHFGDGTRLSIL.

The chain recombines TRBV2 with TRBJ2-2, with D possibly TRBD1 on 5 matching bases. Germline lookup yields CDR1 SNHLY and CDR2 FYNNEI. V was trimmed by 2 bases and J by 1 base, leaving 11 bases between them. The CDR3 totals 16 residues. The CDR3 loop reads CASSELGVENTGELFF. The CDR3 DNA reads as TGTGCCAGCAGTGAATTAGGGGTGGAGAACACCGGGGAGCTGTTTTTT.

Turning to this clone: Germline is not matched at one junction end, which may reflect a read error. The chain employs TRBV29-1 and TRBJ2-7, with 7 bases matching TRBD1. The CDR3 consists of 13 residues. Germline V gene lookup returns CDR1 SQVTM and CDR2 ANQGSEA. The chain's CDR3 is CSVEGDSPYEQYF. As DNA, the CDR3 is TGCAGCGTCGAAGGGGACAGCCCCTACGAGCAGTACTTC.

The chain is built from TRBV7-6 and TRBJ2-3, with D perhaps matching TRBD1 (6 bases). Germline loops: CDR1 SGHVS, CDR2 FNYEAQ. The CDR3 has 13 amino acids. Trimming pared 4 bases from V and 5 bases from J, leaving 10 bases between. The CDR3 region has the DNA TGTGCCAGCAGCTCCACAGGGAGAGATACGCAGTATTTT. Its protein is CASSSTGRDTQYF.

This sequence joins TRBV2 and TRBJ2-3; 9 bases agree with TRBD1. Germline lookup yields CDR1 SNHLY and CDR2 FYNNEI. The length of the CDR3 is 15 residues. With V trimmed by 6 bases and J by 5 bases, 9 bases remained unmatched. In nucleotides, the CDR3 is TGTGCCAGCAGCCGTACAGGGGGCGCGTTAGATACGCAGTATTTT. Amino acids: CASSRTGGALDTQYF.

The CDR3 DNA sequence: TGCGCCAGCAGCCCCGAGGGGACAGGATTCTACGAGCAGTACTTC. This codes for CASSPEGTGFYEQYF. The V and J genes are TRBV5-1 and TRBJ2-7; the match to TRBD1 covers 8 bases. Trimming removed 4 bases from V and 3 bases from J; junction bases left unmatched: 9. The germline CDR1 and CDR2 sequences are SGHRS and YFSETQ. The CDR3 runs 15 residues.

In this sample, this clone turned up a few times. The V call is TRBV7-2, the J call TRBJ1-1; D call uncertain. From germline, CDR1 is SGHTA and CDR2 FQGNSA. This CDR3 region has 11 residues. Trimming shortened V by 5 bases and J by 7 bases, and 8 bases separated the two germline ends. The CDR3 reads CASSPLDEAFF. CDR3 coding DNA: TGTGCCAGCAGCCCACTCGATGAAGCTTTCTTT.

Written as DNA, the CDR3 is TGTGCCAGCAGCTACGACAGATTCGGCTCTGGAAACACCATATATTTT. It is translated as CASSYDRFGSGNTIYF. The gene calls are TRBV4-2 and TRBJ1-3; perhaps TRBD1 as D (5 bases). This CDR3 is built from 16 residues. Deletions cut 5 bases from V and 0 bases from J, with 14 bases between. The germline V gene has CDR1 LGHNA and CDR2 YNFKEQ.

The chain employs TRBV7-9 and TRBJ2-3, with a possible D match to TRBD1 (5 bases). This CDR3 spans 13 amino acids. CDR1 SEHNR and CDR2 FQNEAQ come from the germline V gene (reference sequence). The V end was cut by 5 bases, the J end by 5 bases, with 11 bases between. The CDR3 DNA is TGTGCCAGCAGCCCGCAAGGGGAAGATACGCAGTATTTT. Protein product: CASSPQGEDTQYF.

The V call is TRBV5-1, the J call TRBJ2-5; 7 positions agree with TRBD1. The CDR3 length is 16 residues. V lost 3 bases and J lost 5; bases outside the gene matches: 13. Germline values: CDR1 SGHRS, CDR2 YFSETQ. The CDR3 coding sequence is TGCGCCAGCAGCTCGACCGACAGGGCCGTGCCGGAGACCCAGTACTTC. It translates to CASSSTDRAVPETQYF.

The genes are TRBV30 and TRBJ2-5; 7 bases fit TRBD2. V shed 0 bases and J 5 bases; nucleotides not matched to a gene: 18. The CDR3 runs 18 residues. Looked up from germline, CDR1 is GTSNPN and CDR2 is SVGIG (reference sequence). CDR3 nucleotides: TGTGCCTGGAGTGTACAAGGGGCAAGCCGGCAAGCGGGGGAGACCCAGTACTTC. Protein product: CAWSVQGASRQAGETQYF.